The sequence of this T cell receptor beta chain was determined in a study of Ad26.COV2.S vaccination and SARS-CoV-2 variants. Study-wide findings and caveats: Researchers cautioned that TCR breadth and depth analyses may have underestimated total T cell responses.

Libraries were prepared by immunoSEQ multiplex PCR; TCRdb keeps only in-frame clonotypes and omits some of them. The sample holds about 330,000 clones, about 90% seen once. A remark on this clone: Its antigen remains unidentified.

The treatment here: roughly 19 received Ad26.COV2.S at low or high dose, single or two shots; 5 received placebo; per-sample allocation not given. On day 63 after the first injection, vaccine and placebo recipients gave samples. Trimming shortened V by 1 base and J by 2 bases, and 24 bases separated the two germline ends. CDR3 size: 20 residues. From germline, CDR1 is MGHRA and CDR2 YSYEKL. This TCR was recovered from a person aged 18 to 59 who received the Ad26.COV2.S COVID-19 vaccine or a placebo. The sequencing used peripheral blood, collected in a trial of Ad26.COV2.S vaccine versus placebo. The genes are TRBV4-1 and TRBJ1-5; D perhaps matches TRBD1 (5 bases). Written as DNA, the CDR3 is TGCGCCAGCAGCCAAGTAGACGAGGGGCTCCGGTTGGATGGCAATCAGCCCCAGCATTTT. Amino acids: CASSQVDEGLRLDGNQPQHF.